The TCR beta chain described here comes from a study of T-cell reconstitution after alpha-beta-depleted transplantation in children (dated by TCRdb to the mid-2010s). Regarding the research as a whole: Using TCR repertoire profiling, the study quantitatively followed how T-cell immune reconstitution unfolded in children after TCRalphabeta/CD19-depleted allogeneic hematopoietic cell transplantation.

A remark on this clonotype: What antigen it recognizes has not been identified. No base qualities exist here, and no much larger clone lies one base off it.

Cut back by 3 bases and 6 bases, the V and J ends lie 6 bases apart. The CDR3 runs 11 residues from the cysteine to the phenylalanine. Only CDR3 DNA is held: 33 bases, read in frame from base 1. Preparation of the library involved PCR. The sample was run on an Illumina HiSeq 2500. Molecular barcoding was employed in the preparation of TCR libraries, with unique molecular identifiers being used to normalize TCRbeta repertoire quantification. TCRdb cleaned the public reads at Q25 with fastp, built clones with MiXCR and kept in-frame beta chains. Each CDR3 protein gets just one entry, which takes the most common genes and DNA from the rows behind it. This sample lists 450,000 to 600,000 distinct CDR3 sequences; around 17% were detected once. Approximately 3% of the sample rests with the top ten.

The chain is assembled from TRBV12-3 or TRBV12-4 and TRBJ2-7; the D gene cannot be resolved reliably. The receptor comes from a human donor who donated a stem cell graft to a child with acute lymphoblastic leukemia. The sample consisted of PBMCs from the stem cell graft donor, taken from the stem cell graft. The CDR3 in this case is CASSFRFEQYF. The DNA sequence is as follows: TGTGCCAGCAGTTTCAGGTTCGAGCAGTACTTC.